Shown below are 9 T cell receptor beta chains from a single sample sequenced in a study of early T cells in non-severe SARS-CoV-2 infection. TCRdb reanalysed the 5' RACE reads using MiXCR and keeps one entry per CDR3 protein. The table has fewer than 80,000 distinct CDR3 sequences, approximately 10% seen once. The material was whole blood, obtained at baseline. The receptors stem from an adult who was a healthcare worker with PCR-confirmed SARS-CoV-2 infection or an uninfected control (not recorded which).

This clonotype was picked up a small number of times. V and J are TRBV29-1 and TRBJ2-7; TRBD2 might be the D (6 bases). CDR3 length: 13 amino acids. From germline, CDR1 is SQVTM and CDR2 ANQGSEA. Deletions cut 4 bases from V and 7 bases from J, with 17 bases between. The chain's CDR3 is CSVAPPGLGEQYF. The CDR3 nucleotides are TGCAGCGTTGCACCCCCGGGACTGGGGGAGCAGTACTTC.

This clonotype was recorded many times. V is TRBV25-1 and J is TRBJ2-7, with TRBD2 matching over 11 bases. The CDR3 runs 14 residues. Trimming cost V 3 bases and J 2 bases; bases outside gene matches: 0. From germline, CDR1 is MGHDK and CDR2 SYGVNS. CDR3 protein: CASSDSGGAYEQYF. The CDR3 bases are TGTGCCAGCAGTGATAGCGGGGGGGCCTACGAGCAGTACTTC.

This clonotype was observed a few times. This chain uses TRBV5-5 with TRBJ1-1; D ambiguous. The CDR3 is 13 residues long. The V end lost 3 bases, the J end lost 1 base, and 7 bases lay between the germline ends. Looked up from germline, CDR1 is SGHKS and CDR2 is YYEKEE (reference sequence). The CDR3 sequence: CASSSSANTEAFF. The CDR3 nucleotides are TGTGCCAGCAGCTCATCAGCGAACACTGAAGCTTTCTTT.

This clonotype was found once. The rearrangement links TRBV29-1 to TRBJ1-1; no definite D call. Trimming cost V 5 bases and J 4 bases, with 17 bases left between them. Germline lookup yields CDR1 SQVTM and CDR2 ANQGSEA. This CDR3 has 14 amino acids. CDR3 DNA sequence: TGCAGCGTTATCGGCGGGGTAAGCCGCACTGAAGCTTTCTTT. This encodes CSVIGGVSRTEAFF. The full variable domain, rest sourced from reference TRBV29-1 and TRBJ1-1, is SAVISQKPSRDICQRGTSLTIQCQVDSQVTMMFWYRQQPGQSLTLIATANQGSEATYESGFVIDKFPISRPNLTFSTLTVSNMSPEDSSIYLCSVIGGVSRTEAFFGQGTRLTVV.

This clonotype came up a few times. The chain uses TRBV19 and TRBJ2-3, with TRBD2 as a possible D gene (6 bases). The CDR3 has 15 amino acids. V dropped 8 bases and J dropped 2 bases, with 17 bases sitting between them. The germline gives CDR1 LNHDA, CDR2 SQIVND (reference sequence). CDR3 amino acids: CASWPGLPNTDTQYF. As DNA, the CDR3 is TGTGCCAGTTGGCCGGGACTGCCGAACACAGATACGCAGTATTTT. Full variable domain (outside the CDR3, taken from reference TRBV19 and TRBJ2-3): DGGITQSPKYLFRKEGQNVTLSCEQNLNHDAMYWYRQDPGQGLRLIYYSQIVNDFQKGDIAEGYSVSREKKESFPLTVTSAQKNPTAFYLCASWPGLPNTDTQYFGPGTRLTVL.

This clonotype appeared a few times. The J gene is TRBJ2-5, the V gene TRBV5-1; D is undetermined. Germline CDR1 SGHRS, CDR2 YFSETQ. V was cut by 0 bases and J by 5 bases, with 14 bases left in between. This CDR3 is 15 amino acids long. For the CDR3, the DNA is TGCGCCAGCAGCTTGGGCCAATGGCGTCCCGAGACCCAGTACTTC. Translating it yields CASSLGQWRPETQYF. Filled out from reference TRBV5-1 and TRBJ2-5, the complete variable domain reads KAGVTQTPRYLIKTRGQQVTLSCSPISGHRSVSWYQQTPGQGLQFLFEYFSETQRNKGNFPGRFSGRQFSNSRSEMNVSTLELGDSALYLCASSLGQWRPETQYFGPGTRLLVL.

Many counts were recorded for this clonotype. The chain carries TRBV9 and TRBJ2-1; D is unclear. Trimming left V 2 bases short and J 2 bases short, with 5 bases between. Germline CDR1 SGDLS, CDR2 YYNGEE. CDR3 length: 13 amino acids. The CDR3 loop reads CASSVAAYNEQFF. CDR3 coding DNA: TGTGCCAGCAGCGTGGCGGCCTACAATGAGCAGTTCTTC.

This chain connects TRBV20-1 to TRBJ2-7; the D call may be TRBD1 or TRBD2 (5 bases each). The ends were cut back, 3 bases at V and 3 bases at J, with 21 bases in the middle. Germline CDR1 and CDR2: DFQATT and SNEGSKA (reference sequence). This CDR3 comprises 16 residues. This CDR3 is CSASSGARNSLYEQYF. DNA for the CDR3: TGCAGTGCTAGCTCCGGGGCAAGAAATTCCCTCTACGAGCAGTACTTC.

This clonotype was detected many times. The chain recombines TRBV11-2 with TRBJ2-1; tentatively, D is TRBD2 (6 bases). Germline CDR1 reads SGHAT; CDR2 reads FQNNGV. This CDR3 region has 15 residues. V lost 4 bases and J lost 3, with 13 bases in between. CDR3 sequence: CASSSGTPLYNEQFF. CDR3 nucleotide sequence: TGTGCCAGCAGCTCCGGGACTCCCCTCTACAATGAGCAGTTCTTC. The full variable domain, completed using reference TRBV11-2 and TRBJ2-1, is EAGVAQSPRYKIIEKRQSVAFWCNPISGHATLYWYQQILGQGPKLLIQFQNNGVVDDSQLPKDRFSAERLKGVDSTLKIQPAKLEDSAVYLCASSSGTPLYNEQFFGPGTRLTVL.